The 26 T cell receptor beta chains below all came from one sample that was sequenced in a study of OX40 agonist ivuxolimab in advanced cancers. Only in-frame clones appear in the TCRdb table, and some are missing; sequencing was by immunoSEQ multiplex PCR. The sample lists roughly 100,000 clones, 85% to 90% seen once, with 7.4% in the top ten. The sample here was CD4+ or CD8+ T cells sorted from blood, taken in a trial of the OX40 agonist ivuxolimab. The receptors here all came from an adult with an advanced solid tumor such as melanoma, head and neck, liver or kidney cancer.

The chain carries TRBV11-2 and TRBJ2-7; D perhaps matches TRBD1 (6 bases). Trimming took off 1 base at V and 3 bases at J, with 19 bases between the two ends. Germline lookup yields CDR1 SGHAT and CDR2 FQNNGV. This CDR3 is built from 17 residues. The CDR3 sequence: CASSLVNYVGQNYEQYF. As DNA, the CDR3 is TGTGCCAGCAGCTTAGTAAATTACGTTGGACAGAACTACGAGCAGTACTTC.

This chain connects TRBV30 to TRBJ1-5; D unclear. Germline V gives CDR1 GTSNPN, CDR2 SVGIG (reference sequence). V dropped 4 bases and J dropped 3 bases, with 10 bases sitting between them. This CDR3 comprises 13 residues. The CDR3, as DNA: TGTGCCTGGACTACGGGATTCAATCAGCCCCAGCATTTT. Its translation is CAWTTGFNQPQHF.

This chain joins TRBV13 and TRBJ2-7; no firm D call. V was shortened by 5 bases and J by 0 bases, with 14 bases between the two germline ends. Looked up from germline, CDR1 is PRHDT and CDR2 is FYEKMQ (reference sequence). The CDR3 consists of 15 residues. CDR3 in DNA: TGTGCCAGCAGCAACCCCGAAGATTCCTCCTACGAGCAGTACTTC. Its protein is CASSNPEDSSYEQYF.

J is TRBJ1-4 and V is TRBV5-5; D is unresolved. CDR1 is SGHKS, CDR2 YYEKEE, per germline (reference sequence). The CDR3 loop spans 12 amino acids. Between the trimmed V and J ends, which lost 4 bases and 14 bases, there was a span of 15 bases. The DNA for the CDR3 is TGTGCCAGCAGCCCGGGCGTTGGTGAGCTGTTTTTT. This gives the protein CASSPGVGELFF.

The chain links TRBV27 to TRBJ2-1; perhaps TRBD2 as D (6 bases). Germline V gene lookup returns CDR1 MNHEY and CDR2 SMNVEV (reference sequence). V was pared by 2 bases and J by 0 bases, with 11 bases between. This CDR3 region has 16 residues. CDR3 in amino acids: CASSLGTSVSYNEQFF. CDR3 nucleotide sequence: TGTGCCAGCAGTTTAGGGACTTCGGTCTCCTACAATGAGCAGTTCTTC.

The V gene is TRBV4-1, the J gene TRBJ1-1; perhaps TRBD1 as D (5 bases). CDR1 is MGHRA and CDR2 is YSYEKL in the germline V gene. V lost 8 bases and J lost 1, with 11 bases in between. The CDR3 contains 13 residues. As DNA, the CDR3 is TGCGCCAGCGGGACCCAGAAGAACACTGAAGCTTTCTTT. It is translated as CASGTQKNTEAFF.

The chain links TRBV28 to TRBJ2-3, with D maybe TRBD1 (5 bases). Trimming removed 5 bases at V and 6 bases at J, with 12 bases between. The CDR3 totals 13 residues. The V gene's germline CDR1 is MDHEN and CDR2 SYDVKM. Here the CDR3 reads CASSLQHRDTQYF. The CDR3 DNA reads TGTGCCAGCAGTCTCCAGCACAGGGATACGCAGTATTTT.

CDR3: CATLSGDGYTF. The CDR3 nucleotides are TGTGCCACCCTCTCCGGGGATGGCTACACCTTC. The chain is built from TRBV6-1 and TRBJ1-2; D is uncertain. Germline values: CDR1 MNHNS, CDR2 SASEGT. Between the trimmed V and J ends, which lost 10 bases and 6 bases, there was a span of 12 bases. CDR3 length: 11 residues.

This clone was counted only a few times. This chain uses TRBV5-1 with TRBJ2-5; 7 nucleotides align to TRBD2. V shed 4 bases and J 7 bases; nucleotides not matched to a gene: 7. Germline V gene sequence: CDR1 SGHRS, CDR2 YFSETQ. This CDR3 region has 13 residues. CDR3 sequence (DNA): TGCGCCAGCAGCCCGCTAGGGGAGGGGACCCAGTACTTC. It encodes CASSPLGEGTQYF.

V and J are TRBV10-3 and TRBJ1-2; TRBD1 matches at 7 bases. This CDR3 is 13 amino acids long. J gave up 4 bases and V 10 bases, and 9 bases lay outside the gene matches. The germline gives CDR1 ENHRY, CDR2 SYGVKD. CDR3 residues: CASRDSELYGYTF. For the CDR3, the DNA is TGTGCCAGCCGGGACAGCGAACTCTATGGCTACACCTTC.

CDR3 coding DNA: TGCGCCAGCACGGGCGTAGCGGGTGGCACCGGGGAGCTGTTTTTT. Its protein is CASTGVAGGTGELFF. The chain uses TRBV5-1 and TRBJ2-2; 7 nucleotides line up with TRBD2. J lost 4 bases, V lost 6 bases, and 9 bases had no gene match. There are 15 residues in the CDR3. The germline V gene encodes CDR1 SGHRS and CDR2 YFSETQ.

This clone was detected a few times. This chain links TRBV7-9 with TRBJ1-2; 7 nucleotides line up with TRBD1. The CDR3 runs to 12 residues. Germline loops: CDR1 SEHNR, CDR2 FQNEAQ (reference sequence). V trimming: 5 bases; J trimming: 5 bases; junction bases outside the gene matches: 2. CDR3 nucleotide sequence: TGTGCCAGCAGCACGACAGGGTATGGCTACACCTTC. The encoded protein is CASSTTGYGYTF. Complete variable domain (other parts from reference TRBV7-9 and TRBJ1-2): DTGVSQNPRHKITKRGQNVTFRCDPISEHNRLYWYRQTLGQGPEFLTYFQNEAQLEKSRLLSDRFSAERPKGSFSTLEIQRTEQGDSAMYLCASSTTGYGYTFGSGTRLTVV.

This sequence joins TRBV18 and TRBJ2-3; D gene ambiguous. V was clipped by 4 bases and J by 0 bases, with 11 bases between them. Per the germline V gene, CDR1 is KGHSH and CDR2 is LQKENI. The CDR3 spans 15 residues. CDR3 nucleotides: TGTGCCAGCTCACAATGGGGAACTAGCACAGATACGCAGTATTTT. It yields the protein CASSQWGTSTDTQYF.

The chain carries TRBV5-1 and TRBJ1-1; TRBD1 matches 8 bases. This CDR3 contains 15 residues. Germline V gives CDR1 SGHRS, CDR2 YFSETQ. The junction had 6 bases not matched to a gene; V was cut back by 1 base and J by 4 bases. CDR3 residues: CASSLYRGMSTEAFF. For the CDR3, the DNA is TGCGCCAGCAGCTTGTACAGGGGGATGAGCACTGAAGCTTTCTTT.

The rearrangement uses TRBV2 and TRBJ2-7, with 7 bases fitting TRBD2. CDR1 SNHLY and CDR2 FYNNEI come from the germline V gene. The CDR3 loop spans 16 amino acids. The V gene end was trimmed by 8 bases and the J gene end by 4 bases; junction bases not matched to a gene: 17. CDR3 sequence reads: CASGLRVAGVQYEQYF. The DNA of the CDR3 is TGTGCCAGCGGATTAAGGGTGGCGGGAGTTCAGTACGAGCAGTACTTC.

V and J are TRBV28 and TRBJ1-1, with 7 bases aligning to TRBD1. CDR3 length equals 14 residues. V lost 2 bases, J lost 4 bases, and 4 bases stayed unmatched. Looked up from germline, CDR1 is MDHEN and CDR2 is SYDVKM. CDR3: CASSLTQGGTEAFF. The CDR3, as DNA: TGTGCCAGCAGTTTAACGCAGGGGGGCACTGAAGCTTTCTTT.

This clone was picked up one time. The CDR3, as DNA: TGCAGCGTCGACCTGGGCCTGGAGACCCAGTACTTC. This codes for CSVDLGLETQYF. This rearrangement joins TRBV29-1 to TRBJ2-5; no clear D. The CDR3 has 12 residues. Germline V gene data show CDR1 as SQVTM and CDR2 as ANQGSEA. Trimming took 6 bases from V and 5 from J, leaving 13 bases between them.

This CDR3 is CASSLVSGGGAAFF. The CDR3 coding sequence is TGTGCCAGCAGCTTGGTATCAGGGGGCGGTGCAGCTTTCTTT. V and J are TRBV5-6 and TRBJ1-1, with 8 bases fitting TRBD1. Germline loops: CDR1 SGHDT, CDR2 YYEEEE. This CDR3 is 14 amino acids long. V shed 0 bases and J 10 bases; nucleotides not matched to a gene: 8.

The chain is built from TRBV7-3 and TRBJ2-2; 10 nucleotides agree with TRBD1. Germline trimming cut 1 base from V and 5 bases from J; bases unmatched to any gene: 7. From germline, CDR1 is SGHTA and CDR2 FQGTGA. The CDR3 is made up of 17 amino acids. CDR3 sequence reads: CASSLKTGTGATGELFF. The CDR3 DNA reads as TGTGCCAGCAGCTTAAAGACCGGGACAGGGGCTACCGGGGAGCTGTTTTTT. The complete variable domain, with remaining parts taken from reference TRBV7-3 and TRBJ2-2, reads GAGVSQTPSNKVTEKGKYVELRCDPISGHTALYWYRQSLGQGPEFLIYFQGTGAADDSGLPNDRFFAVRPEGSVSTLKIQRTERGDSAVYLCASSLKTGTGATGELFFGEGSRLTVL.

The chain carries TRBV10-1 and TRBJ1-4; D might be TRBD1 (6 bases). V shed 8 bases and J shed 6 bases, with 13 bases lying between them. Per the germline V gene, CDR1 is WNHNN and CDR2 is SYGVQD (reference sequence). This CDR3 is 13 amino acids long. As DNA, the CDR3 is TGCGCCAGCGGTTCGACAGGCGATGAAAAACTGTTTTTT. This gives the protein CASGSTGDEKLFF.

The rearrangement uses TRBV5-6 and TRBJ2-1; unclear D gene. V dropped 0 bases and J dropped 4 bases, with 5 bases sitting between them. CDR1 and CDR2 from the germline V gene are SGHDT and YYEEEE. The CDR3 runs to 13 residues. The CDR3 loop reads CASSLDGYNEQFF. For the CDR3, the DNA is TGTGCCAGCAGCTTGGACGGATACAATGAGCAGTTCTTC.

This clone has just a few counts. The rearrangement uses TRBV2 and TRBJ2-1; 7 bases are a match to TRBD2. The CDR3 spans 12 residues. Unmatched junction bases numbered 4, after V lost 8 bases and J lost 6 bases. Germline V gene sequence: CDR1 SNHLY, CDR2 FYNNEI. CDR3 region: CASGRGSNEQFF. The CDR3 DNA reads as TGTGCCAGCGGGAGGGGATCCAATGAGCAGTTCTTC. The variable domain in full, with the rest retrieved from reference TRBV2 and TRBJ2-1, is EPEVTQTPSHQVTQMGQEVILRCVPISNHLYFYWYRQILGQKVEFLVSFYNNEISEKSEIFDDQFSVERPDGSNFTLKIRSTKLEDSAMYFCASGRGSNEQFFGPGTRLTVL.

The gene calls are TRBV5-1 and TRBJ1-1; 8 nucleotides align to TRBD1. Per germline, CDR1 SGHRS and CDR2 YFSETQ. The CDR3 runs 19 residues. V dropped 0 bases and J dropped 3; count of bases not matched to a gene: 16. The CDR3 sequence: CASSLARRSTQGVDTEAFF. The CDR3 nucleotides are TGCGCCAGCAGCTTGGCTCGTCGCTCCACACAGGGGGTAGACACTGAAGCTTTCTTT.

The chain uses TRBV11-2 and TRBJ1-1, with D unresolved. Germline values: CDR1 SGHAT, CDR2 FQNNGV. Trimming left V 1 base short and J 8 bases short, with 8 bases between. CDR3 length: 12 amino acids. This chain's CDR3 is CASSLGGREAFF. The CDR3 DNA is TGTGCCAGCAGCTTAGGAGGCAGAGAAGCTTTCTTT. Supplemented by reference TRBV11-2 and TRBJ1-1, the full variable domain reads EAGVAQSPRYKIIEKRQSVAFWCNPISGHATLYWYQQILGQGPKLLIQFQNNGVVDDSQLPKDRFSAERLKGVDSTLKIQPAKLEDSAVYLCASSLGGREAFFGQGTRLTVV.

The chain links TRBV27 to TRBJ1-3; D is perhaps TRBD1 (5 bases). V dropped 8 bases and J dropped 1 base, with 12 bases sitting between them. This CDR3 is built from 14 residues. Germline V lookup: CDR1 MNHEY, CDR2 SMNVEV (reference sequence). The CDR3 protein is CASSPKGSGNTIYF. CDR3 DNA sequence: TGTGCCAGCTCACCGAAGGGGTCTGGAAACACCATATATTTT.

The chain is built from TRBV2 and TRBJ1-5, with 11 bases fitting TRBD1. From germline, CDR1 is SNHLY and CDR2 FYNNEI. The CDR3 extends over 17 amino acids. The J segment lost 4 bases and the V segment lost 7 bases, leaving 12 bases of the junction unmatched. The CDR3 loop is CASTGTGGLLGNQPQHF. The CDR3 DNA reads TGTGCCAGCACCGGGACAGGGGGTTTATTAGGAAATCAGCCCCAGCATTTT.